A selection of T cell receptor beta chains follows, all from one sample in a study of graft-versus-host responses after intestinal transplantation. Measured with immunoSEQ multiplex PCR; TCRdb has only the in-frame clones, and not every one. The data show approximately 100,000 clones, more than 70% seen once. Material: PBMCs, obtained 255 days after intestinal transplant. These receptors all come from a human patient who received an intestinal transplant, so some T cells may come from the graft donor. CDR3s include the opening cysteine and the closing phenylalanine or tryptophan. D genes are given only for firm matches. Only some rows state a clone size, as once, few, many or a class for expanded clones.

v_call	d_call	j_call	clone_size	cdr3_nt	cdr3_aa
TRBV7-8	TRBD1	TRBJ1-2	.	TGTGCCAGCAGCACCCCGACAGGGGACTATGGCTACACCTTC	CASSTPTGDYGYTF
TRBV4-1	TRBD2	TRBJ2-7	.	TGCGCCAGCAGCCAAGGCCCGGGAGGGATTATCCCCTACGAGCAGTACTTC	CASSQGPGGIIPYEQYF
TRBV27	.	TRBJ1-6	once	TGTGCCAGCAGTTTATTCCTCGGAGGGGTCAATTCACCCCTCCACTTT	CASSLFLGGVNSPLHF
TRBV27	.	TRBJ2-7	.	TGTGCCAGCAGTCCGACAAGATCCTACGAGCAGTACTTC	CASSPTRSYEQYF
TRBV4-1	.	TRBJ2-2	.	TGCGCCAGCAGCCTTACAATATTGGACCAACGCACCGGGGAGCTGTTTTTT	CASSLTILDQRTGELFF
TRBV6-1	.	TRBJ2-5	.	TGTGCCAGCAGTGAACCCTCTATCCGGGAGACCCAGTACTTC	CASSEPSIRETQYF
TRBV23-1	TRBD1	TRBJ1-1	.	TGCGCCAGCAGTCAATCCTGGGTGGAGGTGGGACAGCTTTTT	CASSQSWVEVGQLF
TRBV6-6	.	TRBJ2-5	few	TGTGCCAGCAGTGTACAGGGTCCTCAAGAGACCCAGTACTTC	CASSVQGPQETQYF
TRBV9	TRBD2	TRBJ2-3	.	TGTGCCAGCAGCGCACCTAGCGGGGGGAGCACAGATACGCAGTATTTT	CASSAPSGGSTDTQYF
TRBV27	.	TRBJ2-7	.	TGTGCCAGCAGTTACCGGGACAACTCCTACGAGCAGTACTTC	CASSYRDNSYEQYF
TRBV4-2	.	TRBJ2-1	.	TGTGCCAGCAGCCAAGAAGGCCCCACTCCCTACAATGAGCAGTTCTTC	CASSQEGPTPYNEQFF
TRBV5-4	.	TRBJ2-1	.	TGTGCCAGCAGCTTGGCGGGCAGGGAGGTAGCCGATGAGCAGTTCTTC	CASSLAGREVADEQFF
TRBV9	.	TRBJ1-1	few	TGTGCCAGCAGCGTAGGGGAGGCCCCTGAAGCTTTCTTT	CASSVGEAPEAFF
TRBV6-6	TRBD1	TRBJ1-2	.	TGTGCCAGCAGTTACTTGGGACAGGGGGAATATGGCTACACCTTC	CASSYLGQGEYGYTF
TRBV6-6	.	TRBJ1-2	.	TGTGCCAGCAGTTACCCTACATTTTATGGCTACACCTTC	CASSYPTFYGYTF
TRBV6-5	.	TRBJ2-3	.	TGTGCCAGCAGTTACGGGCGGGACATACTAGATACGCAGTATTTT	CASSYGRDILDTQYF
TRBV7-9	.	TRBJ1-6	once	TGTGCCAGCAGCCCTCCCGTAGGGGGAGGTGATTCACCCCTCCACTTT	CASSPPVGGGDSPLHF
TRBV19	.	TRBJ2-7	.	TGTGCCAAAAGGGGGGATCCGGGCCCCTACGAGCAGTACTTC	CAKRGDPGPYEQYF
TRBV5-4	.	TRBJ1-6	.	TGTGCCAGCAGCCCCCGGACCGATTCACCCCTCCACTTT	CASSPRTDSPLHF
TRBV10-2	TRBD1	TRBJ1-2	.	TGCGCCAGCAGCCGGACAGGGGGGAGGAGCTATGGCTACACCTTC	CASSRTGGRSYGYTF
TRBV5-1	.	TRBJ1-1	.	TGCGCCAGCAGCTTGGAGACACTCAACACTGAAGCTTTCTTT	CASSLETLNTEAFF
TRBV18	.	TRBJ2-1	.	TGTGCCAGCTCACAATCTTTGGGCGCTCCGGACGAGCAGTTCTTC	CASSQSLGAPDEQFF
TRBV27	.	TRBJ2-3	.	TGTGCCAGCCGAGGGGAGGGCGCTGCAGGGGGGGATACGCAGTATTTT	CASRGEGAAGGDTQYF
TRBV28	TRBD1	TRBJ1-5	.	TGTGCCAGCAGTTTAAGGGGACAGGGGGTCCCAAGTCAGCCCCAGCATTTT	CASSLRGQGVPSQPQHF
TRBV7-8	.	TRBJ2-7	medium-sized	TGTGCCAGCAGCGAAACTAGAACCGAGCAGTACTTC	CASSETRTEQYF
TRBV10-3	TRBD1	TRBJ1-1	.	TGTGCCATCAGCGAGGGACAGGGGAGGACTGAAGCTTTCTTT	CAISEGQGRTEAFF
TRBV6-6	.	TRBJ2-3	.	TGTGCCAGCAGTCGCCTTTGGGCGGAGTACACAGATACGCAGTATTTT	CASSRLWAEYTDTQYF
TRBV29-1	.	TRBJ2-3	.	TGCAGCGTTGGCGCAGGGGTTAGCACAGATACGCAGTATTTT	CSVGAGVSTDTQYF
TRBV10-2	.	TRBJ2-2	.	TGCGCCAGCAGTGAGAGGGCGAACCGGTTCGGGGAGCTGTTTTTT	CASSERANRFGELFF
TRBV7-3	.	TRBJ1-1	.	TGTGCCAGCAGCTTAACCGTGGACGGGAGGACTGAAGCTTTCTTT	CASSLTVDGRTEAFF
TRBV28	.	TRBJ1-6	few	TGTGCCAGCACCTTCCGGGTTTCGCGGTCACCCCTCCACTTT	CASTFRVSRSPLHF
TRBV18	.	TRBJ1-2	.	TGTGCCAGCTCACCAGGCGGGCCAGGGCTCCTTCGCTATGGCTACACCTTC	CASSPGGPGLLRYGYTF
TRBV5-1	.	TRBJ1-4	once	TGCGCCAGCAGCTTCCGCGGGGGACCTAATGAAAAACTGTTTTTT	CASSFRGGPNEKLFF
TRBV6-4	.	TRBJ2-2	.	TGTGCCAGCAGTGACTCAGCGGGCACCGGGGAGCTGTTTTTT	CASSDSAGTGELFF
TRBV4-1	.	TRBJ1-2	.	TGCGCCAGCAGCCAGGGTGGGGGCGAATTCTATGGCTACACCTTC	CASSQGGGEFYGYTF
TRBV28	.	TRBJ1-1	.	TGTGCCAGCAGATCCGGAGGGACTGAAGCTTTCTTT	CASRSGGTEAFF
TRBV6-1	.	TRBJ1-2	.	TGTGCCAGCACCCGTCGAGGAGATAACTATGGCTACACCTTC	CASTRRGDNYGYTF
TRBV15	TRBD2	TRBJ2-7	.	TGTGCCACCAGCATTAGGACTAGCGGGGTCTACGAGCAGTACTTC	CATSIRTSGVYEQYF
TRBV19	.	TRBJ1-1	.	TGTGCCAGTAGTATGAGCAGGGCGGACACTGAAGCTTTCTTT	CASSMSRADTEAFF
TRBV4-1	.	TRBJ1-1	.	TGCGCCAGCAGCCCCTACTACGGCGCGAACACTGAAGCTTTCTTT	CASSPYYGANTEAFF
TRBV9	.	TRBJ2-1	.	TGTGCCAGCAGCGTAGTTCGGGTCGGGCGGGCCGACGCCTCCAGCTCCTACAATGAGCAGTTCTTC	CASSVVRVGRADASSSYNEQFF
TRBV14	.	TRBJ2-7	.	TGTGCCAGCAGCCAAGGGGCGTGGGTCTACGAGCAGTACTTC	CASSQGAWVYEQYF
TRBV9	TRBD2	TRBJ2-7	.	TGTGCCAGCAGCCCGGGAGGTTACGAGCAGTACTTC	CASSPGGYEQYF
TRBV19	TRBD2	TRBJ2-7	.	TGTGCCAGTAGTTTGACTAGCGGGGGCGCTCCCTACGAGCAGTACTTC	CASSLTSGGAPYEQYF
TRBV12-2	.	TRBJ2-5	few	TGTGCAAGTCGCTTAGGACAGGGGATCCAAGAGACCCAGTACTTC	CASRLGQGIQETQYF
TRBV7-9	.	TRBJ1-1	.	TGTGCCAGCAGCTTATCCGGGAGACCTGAAGCTTTCTTT	CASSLSGRPEAFF
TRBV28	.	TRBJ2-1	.	TGTGCCAGCAGTTTAGAGTTGCGGGTCGGCTCCTACAATGAGCAGTTCTTC	CASSLELRVGSYNEQFF
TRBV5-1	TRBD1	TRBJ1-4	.	TGCGCCAGCAGCCGCATGACAGGGGCGCAAGAAAAACTGTTTTTT	CASSRMTGAQEKLFF
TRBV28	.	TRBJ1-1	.	TGTGCCAGCAGCCCCGGGGCTGAAGCTTTCTTT	CASSPGAEAFF
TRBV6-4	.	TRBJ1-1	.	TGTGCCAGCAGTGACTCGATGGGGACTGAAGCTTTCTTT	CASSDSMGTEAFF
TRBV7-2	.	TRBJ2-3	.	TGTGCCAGCAGCTTATTCCCAGGGCAAGATACGCAGTATTTT	CASSLFPGQDTQYF
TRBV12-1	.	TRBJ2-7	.	TGTGCCAGCAGCTTTCCCTCACAGGGGACTTTCCACGAGCAGTACTTC	CASSFPSQGTFHEQYF
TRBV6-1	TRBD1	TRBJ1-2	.	TGTGCCAGCAGTGGACAGGGATGGTATGGCTACACCTTC	CASSGQGWYGYTF
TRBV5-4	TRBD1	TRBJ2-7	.	TGTGCCAGCAGCCGGGGGACAGGAGGGACTTACGAGCAGTACTTC	CASSRGTGGTYEQYF
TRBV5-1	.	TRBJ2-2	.	TGCGCCAGCAGCTTGGCCGGGGGACAAGCGAACACCGGGGAGCTGTTTTTT	CASSLAGGQANTGELFF
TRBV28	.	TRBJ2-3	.	TGTGCCAGCAGGCAATCTAGCATGGTCGCAGATACGCAGTATTTT	CASRQSSMVADTQYF
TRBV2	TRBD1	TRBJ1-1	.	TGTGCCAGCAGTGAAGCGGGACAGCTATCCACTGAAGCTTTCTTT	CASSEAGQLSTEAFF
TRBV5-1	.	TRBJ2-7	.	TGCGCCAGCAGCCTAGGACAGGGACCACTAGCGAGAGCCCAATACGAGCAGTACTTC	CASSLGQGPLARAQYEQYF